This T cell receptor (beta chain) originates from a study of OX40 agonist ivuxolimab in advanced cancers. General study findings and limits: At doses 0.1 to 3.0 mg/kg, CD4+ and CD8+ clones expanded. The study found among the lowest clonal expansion in partial responders at 0.1-3.0 mg/kg. The antigen specificity of the peripheral T cells (those that were expanded) was not determined. On average, CD8+ T cells showed a greater number of expanded clones than CD4+.

In germline, CDR1 is MNHNY, CDR2 SVGAGI (reference sequence). V lost 5 bases, J lost 4 bases, and 21 bases lay in between. The CDR3 length is 16 residues. TCRdb's copy holds only in-frame clones and misses some; the assay was immunoSEQ multiplex PCR. Altogether some 70,000 clones are present, approximately 80% being singletons, with the ten largest covering 8.2%. Concerning this clone itself: Its antigen is still unknown.

This TCR came from an adult with an advanced solid tumor such as melanoma, head and neck, liver or kidney cancer. The specimen was CD4+ or CD8+ T cells sorted from blood, collected in a trial of the OX40 agonist ivuxolimab. The chain joins TRBV6-6 to TRBJ2-7, with D tentatively TRBD2 (5 bases). This CDR3 reads CASSTRTEVIWYEQYV. For the CDR3, the DNA is TGTGCCAGCAGTACCCGGACGGAGGTTATATGGTACGAGCAGTACGTC.